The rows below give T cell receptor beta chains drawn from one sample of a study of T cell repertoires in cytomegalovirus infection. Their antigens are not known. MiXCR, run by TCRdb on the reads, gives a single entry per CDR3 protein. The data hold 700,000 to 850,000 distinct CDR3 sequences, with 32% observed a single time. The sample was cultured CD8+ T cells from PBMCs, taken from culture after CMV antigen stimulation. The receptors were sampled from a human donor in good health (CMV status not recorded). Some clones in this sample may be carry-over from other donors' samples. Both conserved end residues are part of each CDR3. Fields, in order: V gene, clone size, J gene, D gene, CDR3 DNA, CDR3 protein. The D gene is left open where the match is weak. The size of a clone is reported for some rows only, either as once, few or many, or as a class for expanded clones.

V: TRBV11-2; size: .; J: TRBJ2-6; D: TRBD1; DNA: TGTGCCAGCAGCTTTACAGGGGGACCAAGCTCTGGGGCCAACGTCCTGACTTTC; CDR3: CASSFTGGPSSGANVLTF
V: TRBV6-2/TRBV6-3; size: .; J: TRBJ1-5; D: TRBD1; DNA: TGTGCCAGCAGACCCTTACTCCGGTTGGGACAGGGGCACCTTAGCAATCAGCCCCAGCATTTT; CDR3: CASRPLLRLGQGHLSNQPQHF
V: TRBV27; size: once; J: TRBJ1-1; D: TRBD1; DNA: TGTGCCAGCAGTACCCGGACAGGGGACACTGAAGCTTTCTTT; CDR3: CASSTRTGDTEAFF
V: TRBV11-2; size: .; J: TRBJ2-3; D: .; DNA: TGTGCCAGCAGCTTAGTCCAGCCCGGGGTGAGCACAGATACGCAGTATTTT; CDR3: CASSLVQPGVSTDTQYF
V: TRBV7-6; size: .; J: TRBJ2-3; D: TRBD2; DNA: TGTGCTAGCATCTTAACCATAGCGGGGGCCGGCACAGATACGCAGTATTTT; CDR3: CASILTIAGAGTDTQYF
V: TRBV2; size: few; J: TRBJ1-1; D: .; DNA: TGTGCCAGCAGACCCGGACAGATTGAAGCTTTCTTT; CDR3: CASRPGQIEAFF
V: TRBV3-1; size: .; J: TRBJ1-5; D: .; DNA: TGTGCCAGCAGCCAAGGGTACCCTGGAGGTCAGCCCCAGCATTTT; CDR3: CASSQGYPGGQPQHF
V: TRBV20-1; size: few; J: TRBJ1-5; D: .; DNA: TGCAGTGCTCCGTCCCCGGCGACGGCCGATCAGCCCCAGCATTTT; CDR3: CSAPSPATADQPQHF
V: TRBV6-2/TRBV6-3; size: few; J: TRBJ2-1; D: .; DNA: TGTGCCAGCAGTTCAATAAGCTCCTACAATGAGCAGTTCTTC; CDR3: CASSSISSYNEQFF
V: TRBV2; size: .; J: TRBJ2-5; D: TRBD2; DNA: TGTGCCAGCAGTGGCCCTAGCGGAGTAGGGGAGACCCAGTACTTC; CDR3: CASSGPSGVGETQYF
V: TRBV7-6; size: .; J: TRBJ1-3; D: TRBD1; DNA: TGTGCCAGCAGCCCCGGGACAGGGGGCTGGAACACCATATATTTT; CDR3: CASSPGTGGWNTIYF
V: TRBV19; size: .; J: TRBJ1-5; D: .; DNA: TGTGCCAGAGGGGGGTGGCATAGCAATCAGCCCCAGCATTTT; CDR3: CARGGWHSNQPQHF
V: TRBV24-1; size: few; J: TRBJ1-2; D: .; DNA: TGTGCCACCAGTGATTTTCCCCATAACTACGGCTACACCTTC; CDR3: CATSDFPHNYGYTF